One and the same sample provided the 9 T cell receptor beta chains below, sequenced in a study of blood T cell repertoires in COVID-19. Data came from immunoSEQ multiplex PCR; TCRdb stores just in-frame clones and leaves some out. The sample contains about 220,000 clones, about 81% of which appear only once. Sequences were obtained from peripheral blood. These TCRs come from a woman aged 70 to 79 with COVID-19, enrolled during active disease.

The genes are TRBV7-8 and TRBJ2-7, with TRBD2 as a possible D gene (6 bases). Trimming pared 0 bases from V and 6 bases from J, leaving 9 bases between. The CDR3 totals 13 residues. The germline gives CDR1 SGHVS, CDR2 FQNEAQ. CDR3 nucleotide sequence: TGTGCCAGCAGCTTAGCATTGGAGGGCGAGCAGTACTTC. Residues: CASSLALEGEQYF.

The CDR3 is CASSTDRRMSGYEQYF. The CDR3 DNA reads TGTGCCAGCAGCACAGACCGACGGATGTCTGGCTACGAGCAGTACTTC. J is TRBJ2-7 and V is TRBV5-6; D uncertain. Per the germline V gene, CDR1 is SGHDT and CDR2 is YYEEEE. The CDR3 has 16 amino acids. The germline V and J ends were trimmed by 4 bases and 3 bases, with 20 bases remaining between them. Looking up the rest from reference TRBV5-6 and TRBJ2-7 gives the full variable domain: DAGVTQSPTHLIKTRGQQVTLRCSPKSGHDTVSWYQQALGQGPQFIFQYYEEEERQRGNFPDRFSGHQFPNYSSELNVNALLLGDSALYLCASSTDRRMSGYEQYFGPGTRLTVT.

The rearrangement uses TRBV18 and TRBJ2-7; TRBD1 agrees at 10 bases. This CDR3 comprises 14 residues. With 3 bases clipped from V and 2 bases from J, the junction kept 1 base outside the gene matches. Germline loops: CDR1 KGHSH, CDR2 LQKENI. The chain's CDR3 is CASSPDRGPYEQYF. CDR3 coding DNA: TGTGCCAGCTCACCTGACAGGGGGCCCTACGAGCAGTACTTC.

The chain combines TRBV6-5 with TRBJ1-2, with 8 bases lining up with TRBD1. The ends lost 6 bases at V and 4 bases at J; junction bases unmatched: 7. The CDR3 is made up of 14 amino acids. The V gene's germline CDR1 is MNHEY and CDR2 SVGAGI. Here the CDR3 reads CASRRQGASYGYTF. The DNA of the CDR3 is TGTGCCAGCAGGCGGCAGGGGGCGTCCTATGGCTACACCTTC.

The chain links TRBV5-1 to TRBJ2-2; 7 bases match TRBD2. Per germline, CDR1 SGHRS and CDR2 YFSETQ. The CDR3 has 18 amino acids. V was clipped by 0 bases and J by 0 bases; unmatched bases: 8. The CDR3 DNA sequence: TGCGCCAGCAGCTTGGAATATCTAGCGGCGACGAACACCGGGGAGCTGTTTTTT. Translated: CASSLEYLAATNTGELFF.

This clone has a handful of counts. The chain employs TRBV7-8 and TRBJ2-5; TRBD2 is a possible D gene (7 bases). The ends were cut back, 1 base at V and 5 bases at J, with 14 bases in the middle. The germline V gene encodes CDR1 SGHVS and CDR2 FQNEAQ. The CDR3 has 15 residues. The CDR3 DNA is TGTGCCAGCAGCTTAGAAGCGGGACACGGGGAGACCCAGTACTTC. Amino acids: CASSLEAGHGETQYF.

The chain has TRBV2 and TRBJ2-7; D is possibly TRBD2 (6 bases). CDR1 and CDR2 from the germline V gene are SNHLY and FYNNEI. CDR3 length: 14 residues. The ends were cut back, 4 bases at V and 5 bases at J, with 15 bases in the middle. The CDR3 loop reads CASSGGTPVDEQYF. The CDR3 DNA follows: TGTGCCAGCAGTGGCGGGACCCCTGTGGACGAGCAGTACTTC.

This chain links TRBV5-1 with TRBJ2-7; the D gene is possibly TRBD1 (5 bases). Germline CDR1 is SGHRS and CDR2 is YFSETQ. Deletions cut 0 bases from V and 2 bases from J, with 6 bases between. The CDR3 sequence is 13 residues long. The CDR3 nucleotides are TGCGCCAGCAGCTTGGCGACAGCCTACGAGCAGTACTTC. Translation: CASSLATAYEQYF.

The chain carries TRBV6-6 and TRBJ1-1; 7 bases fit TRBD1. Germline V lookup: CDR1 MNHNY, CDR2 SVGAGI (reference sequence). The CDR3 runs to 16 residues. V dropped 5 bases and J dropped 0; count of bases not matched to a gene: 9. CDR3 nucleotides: TGTGCCAGCAGTCGACCCTTGACAGGGTTGAACACTGAAGCTTTCTTT. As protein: CASSRPLTGLNTEAFF.